This TCR beta chain emerged from a study of blood T cell repertoires in COVID-19. Study context: Nucleic acid was either cDNA or gDNA, and it came from T cells, B-cell-depleted T cells, or PBMCs.

This clone was detected only a few times. Only in-frame clones appear in the TCRdb table, and some are missing; sequencing was by immunoSEQ multiplex PCR. The data show roughly 97,000 clones, with 90% seen just once and 1.7% held by the top ten. What was sequenced was peripheral blood. The TCR originated in a man aged 55 to 69 with acute or convalescent COVID-19.

CDR3 coding DNA: TGTGCCAGCAGCCGAGTACAGGGGGCCCAGGCTGAAGCTTTCTTT. Residues: CASSRVQGAQAEAFF. The chain has TRBV3-1 (or the pseudogene TRBV3-2) and TRBJ1-1; 9 bases fit TRBD1. This CDR3 spans 15 amino acids. V lost 4 bases to trimming and J lost 6 bases; unmatched junction nucleotides: 9. Looked up from germline, CDR1 is LGHDT and CDR2 is YNNKEL (reference sequence).